The 27 T cell receptor beta chains in this list originate from one sample, sequenced in a study of siplizumab effects on memory and regulatory T cells. The repertoire was sequenced with immunoSEQ multiplex PCR; TCRdb's copy has only in-frame clones and lacks some. The sample carries about 120,000 clones, around 93% recorded once. The source material was non-Treg CD4+ T cells sorted from blood. These receptors originate from a human donor in good health.

In DNA form, the CDR3 reads TGTGCCAGCAGCGCAACCCCGGAGGGCTGGCAGTACTTC. Encoded protein: CASSATPEGWQYF. The chain combines TRBV9 with TRBJ2-7, with D possibly TRBD2 on 6 matching bases. V was trimmed by 3 bases and J by 9 bases, leaving 16 bases between them. The V gene's germline CDR1 is SGDLS and CDR2 YYNGEE. The CDR3 extends over 13 amino acids.

Here the CDR3 DNA reads TGTGCTAGTGGTCCTGGCGGGACCCTGGCCACAGATACGCAGTATTTT. This gives the protein CASGPGGTLATDTQYF. The chain is built from TRBV12-5 and TRBJ2-3; a possible D gene is TRBD2 (6 bases). The CDR3 runs to 16 residues. The germline V gene encodes CDR1 LGHNT and CDR2 FRNRAP. The V and J ends lost 5 bases and 2 bases respectively, with 17 bases between them.

The chain uses TRBV7-8 and TRBJ1-3; D is unresolved. V was cut by 5 bases and J by 2 bases, with 16 bases left in between. The germline V gene encodes CDR1 SGHVS and CDR2 FQNEAQ. The CDR3 length is 16 residues. The chain's CDR3 is CASSLSGAGTGNTIYF. DNA of the CDR3: TGTGCCAGCAGCCTCTCGGGCGCCGGCACTGGAAACACCATATATTTT.

With respect to this clone: This CDR3 is also generated by other DNA sequences in the sample. The chain uses TRBV19 and TRBJ1-1; TRBD1 aligns across 8 bases. Germline V gene lookup returns CDR1 LNHDA and CDR2 SQIVND (reference sequence). The CDR3 has 14 residues. Unmatched junction bases numbered 7, after V lost 9 bases and J lost 1 base. The CDR3 spells CASRSRGQNTEAFF. The CDR3 bases are TGTGCCAGCAGAAGCAGGGGGCAGAACACTGAAGCTTTCTTT.

The gene calls are TRBV4-1 and TRBJ2-5, with D tentatively TRBD2 (6 bases). Germline values: CDR1 MGHRA, CDR2 YSYEKL. CDR3 length equals 14 residues. V was pared by 1 base and J by 5 bases, with 11 bases between. The CDR3 DNA is TGCGCCAGCAGCCAAGGGAGGGTTGGGGAGACCCAGTACTTC. It translates to CASSQGRVGETQYF.

The gene calls are TRBV11-2 and TRBJ2-7, with 8 bases identical to TRBD2. The CDR3 loop spans 14 amino acids. Germline CDR1 reads SGHAT; CDR2 reads FQNNGV. Germline trimming cut 2 bases from V and 3 bases from J; bases unmatched to any gene: 3. CDR3 protein: CASSLTGGFYEQYF. The CDR3 DNA sequence: TGTGCCAGCAGCTTAACGGGGGGGTTCTACGAGCAGTACTTC.

The chain combines TRBV10-2 with TRBJ1-3, with D possibly matching TRBD1 (5 bases). The CDR3 is 14 amino acids. The ends were cut back, 2 bases at V and 6 bases at J, with 11 bases in the middle. Germline CDR1 reads WSHSY; CDR2 reads SAAADI. For the CDR3, the DNA is TGCGCCAGCAGTGAGGGGCAGGGTACAAACACCATATATTTT. Translated: CASSEGQGTNTIYF.

The V call is TRBV4-1, the J call TRBJ2-5, with TRBD1 identical over 7 bases. Trimming removed 3 bases from V and 5 bases from J; junction bases left unmatched: 15. Germline-derived CDR1 and CDR2 are MGHRA and YSYEKL. CDR3 size: 17 residues. This CDR3 is CASSHTAAPGQRETQYF. As DNA, the CDR3 is TGCGCCAGCAGCCATACTGCCGCCCCGGGACAGCGTGAGACCCAGTACTTC.

The count of this clone is one. The chain joins TRBV10-1 to TRBJ2-1, with a weak D call TRBD1 (6 bases). With 4 bases removed from V and 11 bases from J, the gap between germline ends came to 9 bases. Germline lookup yields CDR1 WNHNN and CDR2 SYGVQD (reference sequence). The CDR3 totals 11 residues. CDR3 DNA sequence: TGCGCCAGCAGTGCCGGGACAAAGCAGTTCTTC. Amino acids: CASSAGTKQFF.

The chain employs TRBV7-2 and TRBJ2-1; D is unclear. Germline V lookup: CDR1 SGHTA, CDR2 FQGNSA. The CDR3 contains 12 residues. V was pared by 5 bases and J by 3 bases, with 5 bases between. The CDR3 reads CASSNRYNEQFF. The CDR3 nucleotides are TGTGCCAGCAGCAACCGCTACAATGAGCAGTTCTTC.

The chain carries TRBV19 and TRBJ1-5; a possible D gene is TRBD1 (5 bases). Trimming cost V 7 bases and J 4 bases, with 20 bases left between them. From germline, CDR1 is LNHDA and CDR2 SQIVND (reference sequence). The CDR3 sequence is 16 residues long. In nucleotides, the CDR3 is TGTGCCAGTAACGGGGGGGGATCAAAGGTGAATCAGCCCCAGCATTTT. It translates to CASNGGGSKVNQPQHF.

The rearrangement joins TRBV5-1 to TRBJ2-3, with 8 bases matching TRBD2. The V segment lost 4 bases and the J segment 1 base; nucleotides outside the gene matches: 11. The germline V gene has CDR1 SGHRS and CDR2 YFSETQ. The CDR3 has 17 amino acids. This chain's CDR3 is CASSPWRGDIGTDTQYF. The CDR3 coding sequence is TGCGCCAGCAGCCCCTGGCGGGGGGATATCGGCACAGATACGCAGTATTTT.

The V and J genes are TRBV30 and TRBJ2-5; 8 bases are shared with TRBD2. CDR3 length: 15 amino acids. From germline, CDR1 is GTSNPN and CDR2 SVGIG (reference sequence). Germline trimming cut 0 bases from V and 2 bases from J; bases unmatched to any gene: 5. This chain's CDR3 is CAWSVGGGLQETQYF. As DNA, the CDR3 is TGTGCCTGGAGTGTAGGCGGGGGGCTACAAGAGACCCAGTACTTC.

The chain has TRBV5-1 and TRBJ1-4; perhaps TRBD1 as D (5 bases). From germline, CDR1 is SGHRS and CDR2 YFSETQ. The CDR3 totals 14 residues. V gave up 0 bases and J gave up 6 bases, with 9 bases separating them. The CDR3 coding sequence is TGCGCCAGCAGCTTGGGACAGCCTTATGAAAAACTGTTTTTT. Residues: CASSLGQPYEKLFF.

V is TRBV20-1 and J is TRBJ1-2; D unresolved. Per germline, CDR1 DFQATT and CDR2 SNEGSKA (reference sequence). The V and J ends lost 7 bases and 4 bases respectively, with 10 bases between them. The CDR3 is 11 residues long. The CDR3 DNA is TGCAGTGTGAGTCCGGGCTATGGCTACACCTTC. Its protein is CSVSPGYGYTF.

This clone was observed a single time. The chain recombines TRBV30 with TRBJ1-5; 11 bases fit TRBD1. J was trimmed by 0 bases and V by 0 bases; bases with no gene match: 4. The germline CDR1 and CDR2 sequences are GTSNPN and SVGIG (reference sequence). The CDR3 spans 17 residues. The CDR3 DNA is TGTGCCTGGAGTGTTGGGACAGGGGGTCTTAGCAATCAGCCCCAGCATTTT. Protein: CAWSVGTGGLSNQPQHF.

The chain links TRBV6-5 to TRBJ1-2; no reliable D call. The CDR3 consists of 11 residues. V shed 2 bases and J shed 4 bases, with 2 bases lying between them. The germline V gene has CDR1 MNHEY and CDR2 SVGAGI. The CDR3 here is CASSYGYGYTF. The CDR3, as DNA: TGTGCCAGCAGTTACGGCTATGGCTACACCTTC.

The chain employs TRBV5-1 and TRBJ2-1; no reliable D call. The CDR3 loop spans 15 amino acids. Trimming took off 0 bases at V and 0 bases at J, with 7 bases between the two ends. The V gene's germline CDR1 is SGHRS and CDR2 YFSETQ. The CDR3 DNA sequence: TGCGCCAGCAGCTTGGTTGAGGACTCCTACAATGAGCAGTTCTTC. Its translation is CASSLVEDSYNEQFF.

The chain has TRBV6-6 and TRBJ1-2, with D uncertain. The germline gives CDR1 MNHNY, CDR2 SVGAGI (reference sequence). Deletions cut 7 bases from V and 6 bases from J, with 15 bases between. This CDR3 is built from 13 residues. This CDR3 reads CASKKWEVHGYTF. DNA of the CDR3: TGTGCCAGCAAAAAGTGGGAGGTACATGGCTACACCTTC.

The DNA of the CDR3 is TGTGCCTGGGTCCCCTCCGGGGGCACAGATACGCAGTATTTT. Encoded protein: CAWVPSGGTDTQYF. The rearrangement uses TRBV30 and TRBJ2-3; a weak D match, TRBD2 (5 bases). CDR3 size: 14 residues. The germline gives CDR1 GTSNPN, CDR2 SVGIG (reference sequence). V shed 5 bases and J shed 1 base, with 13 bases lying between them.

The chain joins TRBV6-1 to TRBJ1-1, with D possibly TRBD1 on 6 matching bases. The CDR3 length is 13 residues. Germline CDR1 and CDR2: MNHNS and SASEGT. Deletions cut 7 bases from V and 10 bases from J, with 19 bases between. The CDR3 loop reads CASILWGALRAFF. The CDR3, as DNA: TGTGCCAGCATACTTTGGGGGGCCTTGCGAGCTTTCTTT.

The chain recombines TRBV5-1 with TRBJ2-3; D unclear. Germline V gene sequence: CDR1 SGHRS, CDR2 YFSETQ. CDR3 length: 15 residues. V dropped 4 bases and J dropped 3 bases, with 15 bases sitting between them. The CDR3 DNA follows: TGCGCCAGCAGCCCCCAGGTCCAGGAAACAGATACGCAGTATTTT. Translating gives CASSPQVQETDTQYF.

The chain links TRBV11-2 to TRBJ2-7; 9 nucleotides match TRBD1. Germline lookup yields CDR1 SGHAT and CDR2 FQNNGV. V lost 1 base and J lost 6; bases outside the gene matches: 7. The CDR3 has 15 amino acids. The DNA for the CDR3 is TGTGCCAGCAGCTTAGTCCGGGACAGGGCCCCCGAGCAGTACTTC. Protein sequence: CASSLVRDRAPEQYF. The variable domain in full, with the rest retrieved from reference TRBV11-2 and TRBJ2-7, is EAGVAQSPRYKIIEKRQSVAFWCNPISGHATLYWYQQILGQGPKLLIQFQNNGVVDDSQLPKDRFSAERLKGVDSTLKIQPAKLEDSAVYLCASSLVRDRAPEQYFGPGTRLTVT.

V usage is TRBV10-3 and J usage is TRBJ2-5; D possibly uses TRBD1 or TRBD2 (5 bases each). Looked up from germline, CDR1 is ENHRY and CDR2 is SYGVKD. The V end lost 6 bases, the J end lost 5 bases, and 13 bases lay between the germline ends. The CDR3 sequence is 13 residues long. The DNA of the CDR3 is TGTGCCATCAGCCTAGGGACCACGGAGACCCAGTACTTC. The encoded protein is CAISLGTTETQYF.

This rearrangement joins TRBV7-3 to TRBJ1-6, with D unclear. Germline V gene sequence: CDR1 SGHTA, CDR2 FQGTGA. This CDR3 region has 11 residues. Trimming left V 5 bases short and J 14 bases short, with 10 bases between. The CDR3 protein is CASSPGVTLHF. The CDR3 nucleotides are TGTGCCAGCAGCCCCGGGGTCACCCTCCACTTT.

This chain joins TRBV2 and TRBJ1-2, with TRBD1 matching 8 bases. Germline CDR1 and CDR2: SNHLY and FYNNEI. CDR3 length: 14 residues. The V gene end was trimmed by 7 bases and the J gene end by 3 bases; junction bases not matched to a gene: 7. The CDR3 is CASTRTGLDYGYTF. In DNA, the CDR3 is TGTGCCAGCACACGGACAGGGTTGGACTATGGCTACACCTTC.

The J gene is TRBJ2-1, the V gene TRBV6-6; TRBD1 matches 7 bases. Germline V gene lookup returns CDR1 MNHNY and CDR2 SVGAGI (reference sequence). J gave up 0 bases and V 6 bases, and 5 bases lay outside the gene matches. The CDR3 runs to 15 residues. Written as DNA, the CDR3 is TGTGCCAGCAGGAGGGACAGCAGCTCCTACAATGAGCAGTTCTTC. Amino acids: CASRRDSSSYNEQFF.